This record looks at one T cell receptor beta chain sequence and its context. It lacks a known antigen. No base-level quality is on record; no much larger clone is a single base apart. The data are from a study of T cell responses to AZD1222 COVID-19 vaccine (dated by TCRdb to 2020 to 2023). Broadly, across the study: A total of over 230 trial participants underwent TCR sequencing, of whom approximately 200 had received two doses of AZD1222 and about 26 had received two doses of the MenACWY control vaccine. Enrollment into the trials was organized by age into subgroups of 18-55, 56-69 and 70-plus years, and those subgroups contained about 160, 30 and 59 TCR-sequenced participants, respectively.

The sample's time point label, decoded: about 28 days (+/-7) after the second vaccine dose. AZD1222 recipients with second doses at about 4 weeks or about 12 weeks were pooled, because spike-specific TCR depth and breadth did not differ between schedules. The vaccinee samples were drawn from two UK trials, COV001 and COV002, one of which was a single-blind randomized controlled phase 2/3 trial testing AZD1222 (ChAdOx1 nCoV-19) in healthy adults. For TCRbeta chain sequencing, PBMC samples from trial participants were taken at day 0 and at day 28 after the second dose. From cysteine to phenylalanine, the CDR3 is 15 amino acids long. Left in the record is the CDR3 DNA by itself, 45 bases read in frame from the first base. The germline V gene yields KGHDR for CDR1 and SFDVKD for CDR2. V lost 4 bases and J lost 5 bases, and the count of bases not matched to a germline gene is 9. The CDR3 regions of human TCRbeta chains were analyzed by immunosequencing. As for how the authors treated the data: Repertoire TCRs were matched against a reference library of SARS-CoV-2-specific TCRs generated with the MIRA antigen-specificity platform. Breadth meant the fraction of unique TCRs that were SARS-CoV-2-associated, whereas depth meant the fraction of total T cells that were SARS-CoV-2-associated. Each spike-specific TCR was assigned to its reactive spike region and to a CD4 or CD8 class using the MIRA data. Log10-transformed breadth and depth values were compared by one-way ANOVA with Sidak's multiple comparisons tests. TCRdb mirrors the immuneACCESS table, restricted to in-frame sequences. Some clones are absent from its copies; in checked studies, under half trace to an unresolved V gene, and the reason for the others is unknown. That table furnishes V, J and clone size, whereas the DNA furnished D and trimming. The sample contains 50,000 to 65,000 clones, approximately 88% of them found a single time. In total, the top ten clones hold roughly 15% of the sample.

What the authors observed across the whole study: The 56-69-year group was small, and its depth increase did not reach significance, likely because of low power. Conclusions about previously exposed vaccinees are limited because only five to seven AZD1222 recipients were SARS-CoV-2 seropositive at baseline. After two AZD1222 doses, both the breadth and the depth of spike-specific TCRs were significantly higher than at day 0 and than in MenACWY recipients. Reportedly, close to half of the unique spike-specific TCRs recognized epitopes lying outside the regions that are mutated in the B.1.351 and B.1.1.7 variants. No day 14 peak-response samples were available, so repertoires were characterized only after the peak T cell response. The vaccine-associated CD4 TCRs covered the entire spike protein, and the dominant responses fell in regions 160-218 and 743-854. Most participants were white British and females outnumbered males, and the authors suggested that clonal diversity may have been underestimated.

The sample in question was peripheral blood, obtained 28 days after the second AZD1222 dose. This receptor was taken from an adult who received the AZD1222 COVID-19 vaccine. Recombination linked TRBV24-1 to TRBJ1-1, and 7 junction bases match TRBD1. The CDR3 reads CATSDSGRGGTEAFF. The sequenced DNA is TGTGCCACCAGTGACTCTGGCAGGGGGGGGACTGAAGCTTTCTTT.